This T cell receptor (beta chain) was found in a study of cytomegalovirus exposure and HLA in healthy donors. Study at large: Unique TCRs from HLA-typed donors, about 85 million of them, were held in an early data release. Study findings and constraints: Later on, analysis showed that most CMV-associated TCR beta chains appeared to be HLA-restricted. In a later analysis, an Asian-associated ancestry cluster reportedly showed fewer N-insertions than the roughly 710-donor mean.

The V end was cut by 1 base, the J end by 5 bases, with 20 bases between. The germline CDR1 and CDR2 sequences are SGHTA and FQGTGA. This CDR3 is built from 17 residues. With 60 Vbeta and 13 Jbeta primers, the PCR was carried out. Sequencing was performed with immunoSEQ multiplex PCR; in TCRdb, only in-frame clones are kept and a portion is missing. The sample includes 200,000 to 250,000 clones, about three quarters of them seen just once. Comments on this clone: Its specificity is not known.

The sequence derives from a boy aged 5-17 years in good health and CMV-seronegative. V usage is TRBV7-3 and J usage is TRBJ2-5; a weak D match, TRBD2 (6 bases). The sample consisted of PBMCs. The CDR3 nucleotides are TGTGCCAGCAGCTTAATTGGCGGGACGGCTGGAGTTGAGACCCAGTACTTC. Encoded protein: CASSLIGGTAGVETQYF.